Following are 10 T cell receptor beta chains from one sample sequenced in a study of blood T cells in healthy people across ages. Primed by a sample-barcoded 5' primer and a J-beta primer mix, a second PCR proceeded for about 6 to 11 cycles. From the 5' RACE reads, TCRdb called clonotypes with MiXCR, one entry per CDR3 protein. The sample carries 600,000 to 650,000 distinct CDR3 sequences, roughly three fifths recorded once. The source material was blood. These receptors originate from a man in his 60s in good health.

V usage is TRBV7-9 and J usage is TRBJ1-4; a weak D match, TRBD1 (5 bases). Germline assignment: CDR1 SEHNR and CDR2 FQNEAQ (reference sequence). Trimming stripped 2 bases from V and 8 bases from J, with 12 bases between. The CDR3 runs to 14 residues. CDR3 loop: CASSLPGPGEKLFF. The CDR3 DNA follows: TGTGCCAGCAGCTTACCGGGACCGGGAGAAAAACTGTTTTTT.

V and J are TRBV20-1 and TRBJ2-3; D not certain. CDR1 and CDR2 (germline): DFQATT, SNEGSKA (reference sequence). This CDR3 region has 13 residues. Trimming cost V 3 bases and J 1 base, with 8 bases left between them. The CDR3 coding sequence is TGCAGTGCTAGTCCCCAGGGCACAGATACGCAGTATTTT. This sequence encodes CSASPQGTDTQYF.

This clonotype was seen only a few times. The chain has TRBV12-3 or TRBV12-4 and TRBJ2-5; 16 bases align to TRBD2. V lost 5 bases to trimming and J lost 4 bases; unmatched junction nucleotides: 7. CDR3 size: 17 residues. CDR3 sequence: CASSLGTSGGAGETQYF. CDR3 coding DNA: TGTGCCAGCAGTCTAGGGACTAGCGGGGGGGCCGGAGAGACCCAGTACTTC.

The count of this clonotype is one. This chain connects TRBV6-6 to TRBJ2-1; possibly TRBD1 for D (5 bases). CDR3 size: 17 residues. Trimming removed 2 bases from V and 3 bases from J, with 17 bases in between. Germline lookup yields CDR1 MNHNY and CDR2 SVGAGI (reference sequence). In DNA form, the CDR3 reads TGTGCCAGCAGTTACAGCATCAGACAGACAAACTACAATGAGCAGTTCTTC. Protein: CASSYSIRQTNYNEQFF.

V is TRBV20-1 and J is TRBJ1-5, with D possibly matching TRBD1 (6 bases). The CDR3 has 16 residues. The V end was cut by 3 bases, the J end by 2 bases, with 17 bases between. CDR1 and CDR2 (germline): DFQATT, SNEGSKA (reference sequence). The CDR3, as DNA: TGCAGTGCTAGGATCGGGGGCGGCTCTGGCAATCAGCCCCAGCATTTT. Translating it yields CSARIGGGSGNQPQHF.

The V gene is TRBV7-6, the J gene TRBJ2-6; D remains ambiguous. Per the germline V gene, CDR1 is SGHVS and CDR2 is FNYEAQ. The V gene lost 3 bases and the J gene lost 2 bases, with 5 bases spanning the gap. CDR3 size: 14 residues. The CDR3 spells CASSLVAGANVLTF. CDR3 DNA sequence: TGTGCCAGCAGCTTGGTGGCTGGGGCCAACGTCCTGACTTTC.

The chain employs TRBV12-3 or TRBV12-4 and TRBJ2-5; 13 bases are shared with TRBD2. The ends lost 5 bases at V and 5 bases at J; junction bases unmatched: 5. This CDR3 contains 15 residues. CDR3 nucleotides: TGTGCCAGCAGTCCCGGACTAGCGGGGGTCGAGACCCAGTACTTC. Translated, it gives CASSPGLAGVETQYF.

The chain has TRBV10-1 and TRBJ2-7; D gene ambiguous. The J call may not be correct, given that the DNA end is closer to TRBJ2-5. Germline V gives CDR1 WNHNN, CDR2 SYGVQD (reference sequence). The CDR3 totals 13 residues. The CDR3 sequence is CASQRMAGETQYF. The CDR3 DNA is TGCGCCAGCCAAAGAATGGCAGGCGAGACCCAGTACTTC.

The V gene is TRBV3-1, the J gene TRBJ2-5; TRBD2 agrees at 7 bases. The CDR3 loop spans 15 amino acids. The ends lost 1 base at V and 3 bases at J; junction bases unmatched: 5. The germline gives CDR1 LGHDT, CDR2 YNNKEL (reference sequence). The CDR3 spells CASSQAASGKETQYF. CDR3 bases: TGTGCCAGCAGCCAAGCGGCTAGCGGTAAAGAGACCCAGTACTTC.

Worth noting for this clonotype: This sequence may be a read error, since a much larger clone differs from it by one base. The chain carries TRBV9 and TRBJ2-1; D is ambiguous. The better agreement between TRBJ2-7 and the DNA end casts doubt on the J call. The V gene's germline CDR1 is SGDLS and CDR2 YYNGEE. The CDR3 totals 14 residues. CDR3 sequence reads: CASSVDGPNNEQYF. The CDR3 bases are TGTGCCAGCAGCGTAGACGGGCCAAACAATGAGCAGTACTTC.